These 30 T cell receptor beta chains share one sample of origin, sequenced in a study of blood T cell repertoires in COVID-19. Here immunoSEQ multiplex PCR was the method, and the copy in TCRdb shows in-frame clones only, minus some. The repertoire holds approximately 51,000 clones, approximately 85% seen once, with more than 13% in the top ten. The sequenced material came from peripheral blood. Receptors originate from a human donor in a cohort sampled during active COVID-19.

The rearrangement links TRBV28 to TRBJ2-4; 8 nucleotides match TRBD1. This CDR3 comprises 14 residues. Trimming cost V 4 bases and J 9 bases; bases outside gene matches: 8. In germline, CDR1 is MDHEN, CDR2 SYDVKM. CDR3 sequence reads: CASSSTGVFGIQYF. The DNA of the CDR3 is TGTGCCAGCAGTTCGACAGGGGTCTTTGGCATTCAGTACTTC.

As DNA, the CDR3 is TGTGCCAGCAGCTTTCGAGGAGGCGGCCAAGAGACCCAGTACTTC. Its protein is CASSFRGGGQETQYF. The rearrangement links TRBV7-9 to TRBJ2-5; tentative D call: TRBD2 (5 bases). Germline V CDR1 and CDR2: SEHNR, FQNEAQ (reference sequence). V dropped 3 bases and J dropped 1 base, with 12 bases sitting between them. The CDR3 runs to 15 residues.

J is TRBJ2-1 and V is TRBV13; 11 positions agree with TRBD2. The V and J ends lost 5 bases and 8 bases, in that order; junction bases with no gene match: 8. The CDR3 contains 15 residues. CDR1 is PRHDT and CDR2 is FYEKMQ in the germline V gene (reference sequence). The CDR3 here is CASSKRLAGLDEQFF. The CDR3 DNA reads TGTGCCAGCAGCAAGCGACTAGCGGGACTGGATGAGCAGTTCTTC. Filled out from reference TRBV13 and TRBJ2-1, the complete variable domain reads AAGVIQSPRHLIKEKRETATLKCYPIPRHDTVYWYQQGPGQDPQFLISFYEKMQSDKGSIPDRFSAQQFSDYHSELNMSSLELGDSALYFCASSKRLAGLDEQFFGPGTRLTVL.

A single count supports this clone. The chain recombines TRBV2 with TRBJ2-3, with TRBD2 matching 9 bases. From germline, CDR1 is SNHLY and CDR2 FYNNEI. The J segment lost 3 bases and the V segment lost 6 bases, leaving 13 bases of the junction unmatched. CDR3 length equals 17 residues. DNA for the CDR3: TGTGCCAGCAGACCACTTTCCGGGACTAGCCGGACAGATACGCAGTATTTT. It specifies CASRPLSGTSRTDTQYF.

The chain is built from TRBV12-3 or TRBV12-4 and TRBJ2-3; no firm D call. The germline V and J ends were trimmed by 5 bases and 0 bases, with 6 bases remaining between them. The CDR3 spans 13 residues. In DNA form, the CDR3 reads TGTGCCAGCAGTATACAAAGCACAGATACGCAGTATTTT. It translates to CASSIQSTDTQYF.

The chain joins TRBV18 to TRBJ2-3; 7 bases line up with TRBD2. V lost 6 bases, J lost 1 base, and 10 bases stayed unmatched. CDR3 length: 16 amino acids. The germline gives CDR1 KGHSH, CDR2 LQKENI. CDR3 in amino acids: CASSVLASRGTDTQYF. The CDR3 nucleotides are TGTGCCAGCTCCGTACTAGCGTCGCGGGGCACAGATACGCAGTATTTT. Supplemented by reference TRBV18 and TRBJ2-3, the full variable domain reads NAGVMQNPRHLVRRRGQEARLRCSPMKGHSHVYWYRQLPEEGLKFMVYLQKENIIDESGMPKERFSAEFPKEGPSILRIQQVVRGDSAAYFCASSVLASRGTDTQYFGPGTRLTVL.

The chain is built from TRBV3-1 (or the pseudogene TRBV3-2) and TRBJ2-5; D gene unclear. This CDR3 is built from 13 residues. Germline loops: CDR1 LGHDT, CDR2 YNNKEL (reference sequence). The ends were cut back, 1 base at V and 2 bases at J, with 5 bases in the middle. DNA of the CDR3: TGTGCCAGCAGCCAAGTCAGACAAGAGACCCAGTACTTC. It codes for CASSQVRQETQYF.

The chain uses TRBV5-1 and TRBJ1-6; 9 nucleotides match TRBD1. The CDR3 length is 14 residues. The trim removed 0 bases at V and 10 bases at J, leaving 2 bases unmatched. Per the germline V gene, CDR1 is SGHRS and CDR2 is YFSETQ. DNA for the CDR3: TGCGCCAGCAGCTTGGGACAGGGGGTGTCACCCCTCCACTTT. Translating it yields CASSLGQGVSPLHF.

This clone was seen just once. The chain couples TRBV19 to TRBJ2-7, with 7 bases fitting TRBD1. Germline lookup yields CDR1 LNHDA and CDR2 SQIVND (reference sequence). After removal of 4 bases from V and 4 bases from J, the junction contained 4 bases not matched to a gene. The CDR3 is 13 amino acids. CDR3 nucleotide sequence: TGTGCCAGTAGTAGTGGGACAGCATACGAGCAGTACTTC. It yields the protein CASSSGTAYEQYF.

There are a few counts of this clone. The chain couples TRBV10-3 to TRBJ2-1, with 13 positions matching TRBD2. The germline CDR1 and CDR2 sequences are ENHRY and SYGVKD. The CDR3 extends over 14 amino acids. V shed 9 bases and J 7 bases; nucleotides not matched to a gene: 6. The DNA for the CDR3 is TGTGCCATAGGACTAGCGGGAGTGTTGAATGAGCAGTTCTTC. Protein product: CAIGLAGVLNEQFF.

V is TRBV4-3 and J is TRBJ2-3, with 8 bases identical to TRBD1. V was clipped by 3 bases and J by 5 bases; unmatched bases: 7. Germline values: CDR1 LGHNA, CDR2 YSLEER. The CDR3 consists of 15 residues. The DNA for the CDR3 is TGCGCCAGCAGCCAGATGACAGGGGAAATAGATACGCAGTATTTT. It yields the protein CASSQMTGEIDTQYF.

This clone was observed a handful of times. The CDR3, as DNA: TGTGCCAGCAACCGGGACACAAATAATTCACCCCTCCACTTT. Residues: CASNRDTNNSPLHF. The chain has TRBV18 and TRBJ1-6; maybe TRBD1 (6 bases). The CDR3 runs 14 residues. Germline V gene sequence: CDR1 KGHSH, CDR2 LQKENI. V was clipped by 8 bases and J by 5 bases, with 13 bases between them.

This chain links TRBV6-5 with TRBJ1-2; 9 positions match TRBD1. V trimming: 6 bases; J trimming: 5 bases; junction bases outside the gene matches: 1. This CDR3 has 12 residues. Germline V gives CDR1 MNHEY, CDR2 SVGAGI. Here the CDR3 DNA reads TGTGCCAGCAGCGGGACAGGGTATGGCTACACCTTC. This codes for CASSGTGYGYTF.

The count of this clone is one. This chain connects TRBV6-5 to TRBJ1-6; 7 positions match TRBD1. Germline lookup yields CDR1 MNHEY and CDR2 SVGAGI. The CDR3 length is 16 residues. Trimming at V came to 2 bases and at J to 3 bases, leaving 4 bases not matched to a gene. The CDR3 protein is CASSYGTEFYNSPLHF. The CDR3 DNA reads TGTGCCAGCAGTTACGGGACAGAGTTCTATAATTCACCCCTCCACTTT.

The rearrangement uses TRBV11-3 and TRBJ2-7; 14 bases are shared with TRBD2. The CDR3 sequence is 15 residues long. Per germline, CDR1 SGHNT and CDR2 YENEEA. Unmatched junction bases numbered 3, after V lost 5 bases and J lost 3 bases. CDR3 amino acids: CASSTTSGGDYEQYF. The CDR3 nucleotides are TGTGCCAGCAGCACGACTAGCGGGGGGGACTACGAGCAGTACTTC.

The V call is TRBV7-9, the J call TRBJ1-1; D is ambiguous. V was pared by 2 bases and J by 1 base, with 5 bases between. CDR1 SEHNR and CDR2 FQNEAQ come from the germline V gene (reference sequence). The CDR3 contains 13 residues. The CDR3 DNA sequence: TGTGCCAGCAGCTTAATCGGGAACACTGAAGCTTTCTTT. Protein product: CASSLIGNTEAFF.

The chain joins TRBV18 to TRBJ2-4, with D perhaps matching TRBD2 (6 bases). V lost 0 bases, J lost 1 base, and 10 bases lay in between. Germline CDR1 reads KGHSH; CDR2 reads LQKENI. The CDR3 consists of 16 residues. CDR3: CASSPPTGVAKNIQYF. DNA for the CDR3: TGTGCCAGCTCACCACCGACGGGAGTCGCCAAAAACATTCAGTACTTC.

This chain uses TRBV2 with TRBJ1-5, with 9 bases fitting TRBD1. In germline, CDR1 is SNHLY, CDR2 FYNNEI. CDR3 length: 15 amino acids. V lost 4 bases and J lost 5; bases outside the gene matches: 6. CDR3 sequence reads: CASSGGQGVDQPQHF. CDR3 in DNA: TGTGCCAGCAGTGGGGGACAGGGCGTTGATCAGCCCCAGCATTTT.

This rearrangement joins TRBV29-1 to TRBJ2-1, with 8 bases lining up with TRBD2. V gave up 4 bases and J gave up 3 bases; unmatched junction bases: 5. This CDR3 has 14 amino acids. CDR1 SQVTM and CDR2 ANQGSEA come from the germline V gene. The CDR3 sequence is CSVAGLADYNEQFF. The CDR3 bases are TGCAGCGTTGCCGGACTAGCCGACTACAATGAGCAGTTCTTC.

This clone was seen a handful of times. This chain links TRBV25-1 with TRBJ1-3; 10 nucleotides align to TRBD1. CDR1 MGHDK and CDR2 SYGVNS come from the germline V gene. V was pared by 5 bases and J by 3 bases, with 10 bases of the junction left unmatched. The CDR3 spans 17 residues. The CDR3 loop is CASSTYYGTGDGNTIYF. CDR3 bases: TGTGCCAGCAGTACCTATTACGGGACAGGGGATGGAAACACCATATATTTT.

The chain has TRBV6-5 and TRBJ2-5; the D gene is possibly TRBD2 (5 bases). The CDR3 consists of 14 residues. Germline CDR1 reads MNHEY; CDR2 reads SVGAGI. The V end was cut by 7 bases, the J end by 4 bases, with 16 bases between. The CDR3 DNA reads as TGTGCCAGCATGGTCATGGTGGGAGTAGAGACCCAGTACTTC. Protein: CASMVMVGVETQYF.

In this sample, this clone turned up a few times. The chain joins TRBV18 to TRBJ1-6; TRBD1 might be the D (5 bases). V was shortened by 3 bases and J by 7 bases, with 10 bases between the two germline ends. CDR1 KGHSH and CDR2 LQKENI come from the germline V gene. The CDR3 has 14 residues. CDR3 loop: CASSPETANSPLHF. CDR3 nucleotide sequence: TGTGCCAGCTCACCCGAGACAGCGAATTCACCCCTCCACTTT.

The chain combines TRBV7-9 with TRBJ1-1, with 7 bases matching TRBD1. V lost 5 bases to trimming and J lost 6 bases; unmatched junction nucleotides: 9. Germline-derived CDR1 and CDR2 are SEHNR and FQNEAQ (reference sequence). The CDR3 has 14 residues. CDR3 in DNA: TGTGCCAGCAGCGCCGCCGCGGGGACAGCTGAAGCTTTCTTT. Translated: CASSAAAGTAEAFF.

The chain employs TRBV28 and TRBJ1-5; 7 nucleotides align to TRBD1. Germline V lookup: CDR1 MDHEN, CDR2 SYDVKM. J gave up 6 bases and V 3 bases, and 5 bases lay outside the gene matches. The length of the CDR3 is 14 residues. The CDR3 DNA is TGTGCCAGCAGTTTCGACAGGGTGAGTCAGCCCCAGCATTTT. Translation gives CASSFDRVSQPQHF.

This chain links TRBV7-8 with TRBJ2-1; 8 nucleotides match TRBD1. Germline V CDR1 and CDR2: SGHVS, FQNEAQ. V shed 0 bases and J 6 bases; nucleotides not matched to a gene: 7. The CDR3 is 16 residues long. CDR3 bases: TGTGCCAGCAGCTTAGCGGTATCAGGGACAGGCAATGAGCAGTTCTTC. The encoded protein is CASSLAVSGTGNEQFF.

This chain uses TRBV6-5 with TRBJ1-2; 8 bases fit TRBD1. Germline V gene lookup returns CDR1 MNHEY and CDR2 SVGAGI. J was trimmed by 0 bases and V by 5 bases; bases with no gene match: 5. The CDR3 consists of 15 residues. The CDR3, as DNA: TGTGCCAGCAGTCCTGGACAGGGAACTAACTATGGCTACACCTTC. Translated, it gives CASSPGQGTNYGYTF.

This clone was recorded only once. This chain connects TRBV5-1 to TRBJ1-6; D ambiguous. Germline values: CDR1 SGHRS, CDR2 YFSETQ. The CDR3 sequence is 14 residues long. Trimming removed 0 bases from V and 7 bases from J, with 8 bases in between. CDR3 residues: CASSLDRRNSPLHF. In DNA form, the CDR3 reads TGCGCCAGCAGCTTGGACAGACGAAATTCACCCCTCCACTTT. The full variable domain, its missing parts supplied by reference TRBV5-1 and TRBJ1-6, is KAGVTQTPRYLIKTRGQQVTLSCSPISGHRSVSWYQQTPGQGLQFLFEYFSETQRNKGNFPGRFSGRQFSNSRSEMNVSTLELGDSALYLCASSLDRRNSPLHFGNGTRLTVT.

The chain links TRBV4-1 to TRBJ2-2; maybe TRBD2 (6 bases). The CDR3 has 17 amino acids. Trimming took off 1 base at V and 0 bases at J, with 12 bases between the two ends. CDR1 is MGHRA, CDR2 YSYEKL, per germline. CDR3 nucleotide sequence: TGCGCCAGCAGCCAAGCTCTAGCGAGCCCGAACACCGGGGAGCTGTTTTTT. Amino acid sequence: CASSQALASPNTGELFF.

The rearrangement joins TRBV6-2 or TRBV6-3 to TRBJ1-1; the match to TRBD1 covers 9 bases. The CDR3 loop spans 14 amino acids. Germline CDR1 reads MNHEY; CDR2 reads SVGEGT. V gave up 4 bases and J gave up 2 bases; unmatched junction bases: 2. The CDR3 loop reads CASSSDRGNTEAFF. CDR3 sequence (DNA): TGTGCCAGCAGTTCGGACAGGGGAAACACTGAAGCTTTCTTT.

This clone was counted a single time. This chain links TRBV5-1 with TRBJ1-3; a possible D gene is TRBD1 (5 bases). Germline V gives CDR1 SGHRS, CDR2 YFSETQ. V gave up 4 bases and J gave up 7 bases, with 12 bases separating them. This CDR3 region has 13 residues. The CDR3 DNA sequence: TGCGCCAGCAGCCGAGACAACAGGAACACCATATATTTT. This sequence encodes CASSRDNRNTIYF. Full variable domain (missing parts from reference TRBV5-1 and TRBJ1-3): KAGVTQTPRYLIKTRGQQVTLSCSPISGHRSVSWYQQTPGQGLQFLFEYFSETQRNKGNFPGRFSGRQFSNSRSEMNVSTLELGDSALYLCASSRDNRNTIYFGEGSWLTVV.